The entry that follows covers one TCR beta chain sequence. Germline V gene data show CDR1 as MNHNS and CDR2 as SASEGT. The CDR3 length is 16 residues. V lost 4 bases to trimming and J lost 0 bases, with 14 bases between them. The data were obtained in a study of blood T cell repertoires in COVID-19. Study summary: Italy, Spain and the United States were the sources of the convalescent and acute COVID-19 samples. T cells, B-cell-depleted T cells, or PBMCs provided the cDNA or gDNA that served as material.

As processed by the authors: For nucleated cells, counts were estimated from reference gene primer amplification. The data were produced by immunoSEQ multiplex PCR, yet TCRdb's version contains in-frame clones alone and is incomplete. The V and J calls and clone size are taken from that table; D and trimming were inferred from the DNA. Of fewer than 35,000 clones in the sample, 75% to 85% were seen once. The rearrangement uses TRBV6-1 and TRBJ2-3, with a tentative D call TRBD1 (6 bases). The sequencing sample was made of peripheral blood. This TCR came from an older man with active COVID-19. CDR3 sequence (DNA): TGTGCCAGCAGTGTGGCGACAGGACGTAGCACAGATACGCAGTATTTT. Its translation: CASSVATGRSTDTQYF.